The 18 T cell receptor beta chains below were found in one sample sequenced in a study of human T cells and chemical hapten exposure. Regarding time point: pre-sensitization, week 0. As to treatment: therapeutic diphenylcyclopropenone sensitization with weekly scalp DPC. Each CDR3 protein is one row after TCRdb ran MiXCR on the RACE reads. The sample records approximately 100,000 distinct CDR3 sequences, 8% to 10% being singletons. The sample in question was whole blood, obtained in connection with sensitization to the hapten diphenylcyclopropenone (DPC). All receptors come from a woman aged 40-49 years with alopecia areata. Some clones in this sample may be carry-over from other donors' samples.

This clonotype was seen many times. The V and J genes are TRBV21-1 and TRBJ1-2; TRBD1 is taken as the D call from the table, unchecked against the DNA. TRBV21-1 is annotated as a pseudogene. The CDR3 has 13 residues. The CDR3 DNA reads TGTGCCAGCAGCAAAGACAGGGGTTATGGCTACACCTTC. Translation: CASSKDRGYGYTF.

The rearrangement links TRBV5-1 to TRBJ1-5; TRBD1 agrees at 9 bases. There are 16 residues in the CDR3. Per germline, CDR1 SGHRS and CDR2 YFSETQ. Losses at the gene ends were 4 bases for V and 0 bases for J; bases not matched to a gene: 5. CDR3 region: CASSEGTGNSNQPQHF. For the CDR3, the DNA is TGCGCCAGCAGCGAAGGGACAGGGAATAGCAATCAGCCCCAGCATTTT. The full variable domain, in which reference TRBV5-1 and TRBJ1-5 provide the parts outside the CDR3, is KAGVTQTPRYLIKTRGQQVTLSCSPISGHRSVSWYQQTPGQGLQFLFEYFSETQRNKGNFPGRFSGRQFSNSRSEMNVSTLELGDSALYLCASSEGTGNSNQPQHFGDGTRLSIL.

This clonotype was counted at least ten times. The chain couples TRBV7-3 to TRBJ1-2; D possibly corresponds to TRBD1 (5 bases). Trimming shortened V by 4 bases and J by 4 bases, and 19 bases separated the two germline ends. Germline-derived CDR1 and CDR2 are SGHTA and FQGTGA. This CDR3 is built from 16 residues. For the CDR3, the DNA is TGTGCCAGCAGCTCTACGGGGGGATCGTACGTCTATGGCTACACCTTC. This sequence encodes CASSSTGGSYVYGYTF. The complete variable domain, with remaining parts taken from reference TRBV7-3 and TRBJ1-2, reads GAGVSQTPSNKVTEKGKYVELRCDPISGHTALYWYRQSLGQGPEFLIYFQGTGAADDSGLPNDRFFAVRPEGSVSTLKIQRTERGDSAVYLCASSSTGGSYVYGYTFGSGTRLTVV.

This clonotype came up a few times. This CDR3 is CASSQGENTEAFF. DNA for the CDR3: TGCGCCAGCAGCCAGGGGGAGAACACTGAAGCTTTCTTT. The chain has TRBV4-1 and TRBJ1-1, with TRBD1 as a possible D gene (5 bases). Germline V gene data show CDR1 as MGHRA and CDR2 as YSYEKL. The CDR3 contains 13 residues. Trimming removed 3 bases at V and 1 base at J, with 6 bases between.

This clonotype was observed once. This chain connects TRBV10-3 to TRBJ2-4; no clear D. Germline assignment: CDR1 ENHRY and CDR2 SYGVKD. This CDR3 has 10 amino acids. The V end lost 11 bases, the J end lost 7 bases, and 9 bases lay between the germline ends. DNA of the CDR3: TGTGCCCCCCGTGAGAACATTCAGTACTTC. Its protein is CAPRENIQYF.

This clonotype came up many times. The V call is TRBV6-2 or TRBV6-3, the J call TRBJ2-6; D remains ambiguous. The length of the CDR3 is 15 residues. Germline CDR1 reads MNHEY; CDR2 reads SVGEGT. The germline V and J ends were trimmed by 5 bases and 0 bases, with 8 bases remaining between them. CDR3 coding DNA: TGTGCCAGCAGTCCAGACCCCTCTGGGGCCAACGTCCTGACTTTC. Its translation is CASSPDPSGANVLTF.

This chain links TRBV20-1 with TRBJ1-5; D perhaps matches TRBD1 (6 bases). The CDR3 contains 13 residues. V lost 5 bases to trimming and J lost 4 bases, with 12 bases between them. Germline CDR1 is DFQATT and CDR2 is SNEGSKA (reference sequence). For the CDR3, the DNA is TGCAGTGCTGGGGGCCAGTTTAATCAGCCCCAGCATTTT. This encodes CSAGGQFNQPQHF.

This clonotype was seen many times. This rearrangement joins TRBV20-1 to TRBJ1-1; D is uncertain. Germline V lookup: CDR1 DFQATT, CDR2 SNEGSKA (reference sequence). The CDR3 sequence is 12 residues long. Trimming pared 5 bases from V and 3 bases from J, leaving 10 bases between. As DNA, the CDR3 is TGCAGTGCTGAGGTATACGACACTGAAGCTTTCTTT. This gives the protein CSAEVYDTEAFF.

This clonotype was seen ten or more times. In DNA, the CDR3 is TGTGCCAGCAGCAAAGAGGAGGGACAGAGCTCCTATAATTCACCCCTCCACTTT. The encoded protein is CASSKEEGQSSYNSPLHF. V usage is TRBV21-1 and J usage is TRBJ1-6; the table's D call, TRBD1, was not checked against the DNA. TRBV21-1 is designated a pseudogene. CDR3 length: 18 amino acids.

This clonotype has a handful of counts. This chain connects TRBV6-5 to TRBJ2-1; D gene ambiguous. From germline, CDR1 is MNHEY and CDR2 SVGAGI. V dropped 0 bases and J dropped 4 bases, with 13 bases sitting between them. The CDR3 has 16 amino acids. This CDR3 reads CASSYSPGRQYNEQFF. The CDR3 nucleotides are TGTGCCAGCAGTTACTCCCCGGGCCGTCAGTACAATGAGCAGTTCTTC.

The chain carries TRBV3-1 and TRBJ2-2, with D possibly TRBD1 on 7 matching bases. Per germline, CDR1 LGHDT and CDR2 YNNKEL (reference sequence). The CDR3 is made up of 18 amino acids. V dropped 4 bases and J dropped 3 bases, with 21 bases sitting between them. The CDR3 DNA reads as TGTGCCAGCAGCCCTCCCTCTGGAGGGGGCGGGCACACCGGGGAGCTGTTTTTT. It encodes CASSPPSGGGGHTGELFF. Drawing the rest from reference TRBV3-1 and TRBJ2-2, the complete variable domain is DTAVSQTPKYLVTQMGNDKSIKCEQNLGHDTMYWYKQDSKKFLKIMFSYNNKELIINETVPNRFSPKSPDKAHLNLHINSLELGDSAVYFCASSPPSGGGGHTGELFFGEGSRLTVL.

This chain uses TRBV12-3 or TRBV12-4 with TRBJ2-4; 8 nucleotides align to TRBD1. The ends lost 3 bases at V and 8 bases at J; junction bases unmatched: 9. There are 15 residues in the CDR3. In DNA, the CDR3 is TGTGCCAGCAGTTTGCCAGGGGGCGGTCTGGACATTCAGTACTTC. Translation: CASSLPGGGLDIQYF.

A word on this clonotype: Its ends do not fully match the called genes, so a read error is possible. The rearrangement joins TRBV7-7 to TRBJ1-1, with D unresolved. The CDR3 sequence is 13 residues long. Germline V CDR1 and CDR2: SSHAT, FNYEAQ (reference sequence). The CDR3 DNA reads as TGTGCTAGCAGCTTAATTCGGAACACTGAAGCTTTCTTT. Amino acid sequence: CASSLIRNTEAFF. The full variable domain, rest sourced from reference TRBV7-7 and TRBJ1-1, is GAGVSQSPRYKVTKRGQDVTLRCDPISSHATLYWYQQALGQGPEFLTYFNYEAQPDKSGLPSDRFSAERPEGSISTLTIQRTEQRDSAMYRCASSLIRNTEAFFGQGTRLTVV.

The chain employs TRBV6-2 or TRBV6-3 and TRBJ2-5; D unresolved. The V end was cut by 4 bases, the J end by 2 bases, with 11 bases between. The CDR3 covers 14 residues. Germline V CDR1 and CDR2: MNHEY, SVGEGT. CDR3 DNA sequence: TGTGCCAGCAGTTTCTATGCACAACAAGAGACCCAGTACTTC. Translation gives CASSFYAQQETQYF.

The chain employs TRBV7-2 and TRBJ1-2, with D perhaps TRBD1 (5 bases). This CDR3 has 14 amino acids. Germline V gene lookup returns CDR1 SGHTA and CDR2 FQGNSA. Trimming stripped 3 bases from V and 4 bases from J, with 12 bases between. CDR3 DNA sequence: TGTGCCAGCAGCTTGATTGACAGAACCTATGGCTACACCTTC. This codes for CASSLIDRTYGYTF.

This clonotype was seen at least ten times. The rearrangement uses TRBV11-2 and TRBJ1-2, with TRBD1 matching over 7 bases. Per germline, CDR1 SGHAT and CDR2 FQNNGV. J lost 4 bases, V lost 1 base, and 3 bases had no gene match. This CDR3 has 14 residues. Written as DNA, the CDR3 is TGTGCCAGCAGCTTAGGAGACAGGGCCTATGGCTACACCTTC. Translated, it gives CASSLGDRAYGYTF. The entire variable domain, with the rest obtained from reference TRBV11-2 and TRBJ1-2, is as follows: EAGVAQSPRYKIIEKRQSVAFWCNPISGHATLYWYQQILGQGPKLLIQFQNNGVVDDSQLPKDRFSAERLKGVDSTLKIQPAKLEDSAVYLCASSLGDRAYGYTFGSGTRLTVV.

The table lists this clonotype with a few counts. The genes are TRBV6-2 or TRBV6-3 and TRBJ1-1; the D gene is possibly TRBD1 (5 bases). Germline CDR1 and CDR2: MNHEY and SVGEGT. Trimming left V 6 bases short and J 10 bases short, with 18 bases between. The length of the CDR3 is 13 residues. The CDR3 sequence: CASSRPPGFGAFF. As DNA, the CDR3 is TGTGCCAGCAGCCGCCCTCCAGGGTTTGGAGCTTTCTTT.

Ten or more counts support this clonotype. This rearrangement joins TRBV29-1 to TRBJ2-7, with D possibly being TRBD2 (5 bases). The CDR3 covers 14 residues. Looked up from germline, CDR1 is SQVTM and CDR2 is ANQGSEA. Trimming pared 4 bases from V and 5 bases from J, leaving 18 bases between. CDR3 DNA sequence: TGCAGCGTTGTGCCCCTATCGGGAAGTGACGAGCAGTACTTC. It yields the protein CSVVPLSGSDEQYF.